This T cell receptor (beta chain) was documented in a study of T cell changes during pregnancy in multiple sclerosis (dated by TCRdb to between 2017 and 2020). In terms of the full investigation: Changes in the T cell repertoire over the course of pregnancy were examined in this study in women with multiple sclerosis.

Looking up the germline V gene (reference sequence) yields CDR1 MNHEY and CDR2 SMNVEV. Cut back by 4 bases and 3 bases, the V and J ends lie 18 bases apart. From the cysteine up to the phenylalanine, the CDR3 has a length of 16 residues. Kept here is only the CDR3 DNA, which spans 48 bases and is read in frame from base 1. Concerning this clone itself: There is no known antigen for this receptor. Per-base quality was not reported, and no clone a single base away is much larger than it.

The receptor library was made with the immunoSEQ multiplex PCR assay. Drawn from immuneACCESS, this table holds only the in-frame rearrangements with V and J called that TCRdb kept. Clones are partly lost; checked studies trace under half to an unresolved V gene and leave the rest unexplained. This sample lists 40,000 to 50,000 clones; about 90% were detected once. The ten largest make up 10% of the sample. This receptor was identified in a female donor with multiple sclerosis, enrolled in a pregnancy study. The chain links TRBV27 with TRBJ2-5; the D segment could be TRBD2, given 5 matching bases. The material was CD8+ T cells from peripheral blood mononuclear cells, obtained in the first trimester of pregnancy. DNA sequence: TGTGCCAGCAGTTCCCTCAGCGGAGATGCTAAAGAGACCCAGTACTTC. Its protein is CASSSLSGDAKETQYF.